The text below deals with one T cell receptor beta chain. This sample stems from a study of cytomegalovirus exposure and HLA in healthy donors. PCR used 60 Vbeta primers and 13 Jbeta primers. The protocol was immunoSEQ multiplex PCR, while the TCRdb copy is restricted to in-frame clones and leaves out a portion. Among about 120,000 clones, approximately 76% were seen once, and the ten largest hold around 28%. Germline loops: CDR1 SGHRS, CDR2 YFSETQ. The CDR3 runs 14 residues. Trimming left V 0 bases short and J 9 bases short, with 10 bases between. This TCR was sampled from a man aged 55-75 years in good health and CMV-seropositive. Input material: PBMCs. The chain recombines TRBV5-1 with TRBJ1-6; D unresolved. The CDR3 DNA sequence: TGCGCCAGCAGCTTGGGAGACATCCGTTCACCCCTCCACTTT. Amino acids: CASSLGDIRSPLHF.